This T cell receptor (beta chain) was documented in a study of blood T cell repertoires in COVID-19. V lost 4 bases, J lost 7 bases, and 11 bases lay in between. This CDR3 is 14 amino acids long. Germline V gene sequence: CDR1 ENHRY, CDR2 SYGVKD. Only in-frame clones appear in the TCRdb table, and some are missing; sequencing was by immunoSEQ multiplex PCR. The data show about half a million clones, with approximately 85% seen just once and 3.2% held by the top ten. The sample was peripheral blood. The sequence derives from a human donor in a cohort sampled during active COVID-19. The chain recombines TRBV10-3 with TRBJ1-6; D is ambiguous. The CDR3 region has the DNA TGTGCCATCAGTGTAACGGCGGGAAATTCACCCCTCCACTTT. It encodes CAISVTAGNSPLHF.